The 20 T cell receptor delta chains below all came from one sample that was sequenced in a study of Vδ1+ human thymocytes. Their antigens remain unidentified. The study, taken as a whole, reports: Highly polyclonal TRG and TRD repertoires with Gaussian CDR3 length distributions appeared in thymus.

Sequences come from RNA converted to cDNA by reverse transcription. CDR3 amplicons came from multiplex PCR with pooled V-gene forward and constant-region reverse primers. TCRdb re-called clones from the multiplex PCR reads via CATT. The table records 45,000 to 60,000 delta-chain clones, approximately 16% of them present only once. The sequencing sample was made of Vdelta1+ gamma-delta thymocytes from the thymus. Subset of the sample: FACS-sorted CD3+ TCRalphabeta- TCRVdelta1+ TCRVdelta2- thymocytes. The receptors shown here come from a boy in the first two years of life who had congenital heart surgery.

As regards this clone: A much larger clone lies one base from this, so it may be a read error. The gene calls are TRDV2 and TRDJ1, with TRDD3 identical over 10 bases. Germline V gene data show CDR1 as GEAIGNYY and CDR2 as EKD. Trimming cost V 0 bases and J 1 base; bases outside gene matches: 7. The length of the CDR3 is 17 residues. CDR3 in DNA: TGTGCCTGTGACACCGGGACTGGGGGATGTGGCACCGATAAACTCATCTTT. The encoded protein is CACDTGTGGCGTDKLIF.

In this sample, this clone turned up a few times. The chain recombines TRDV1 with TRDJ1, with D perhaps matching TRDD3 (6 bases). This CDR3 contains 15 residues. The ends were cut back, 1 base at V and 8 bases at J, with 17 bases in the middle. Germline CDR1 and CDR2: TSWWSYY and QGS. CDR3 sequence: CALGEPSRIPPKLIF. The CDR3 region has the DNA TGTGCTCTTGGGGAACCGAGCCGGATACCTCCCAAACTCATCTTT.

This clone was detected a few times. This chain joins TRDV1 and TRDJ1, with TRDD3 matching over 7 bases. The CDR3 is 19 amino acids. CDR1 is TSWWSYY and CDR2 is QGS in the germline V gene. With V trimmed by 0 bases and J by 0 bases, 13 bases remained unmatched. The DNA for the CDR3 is TGTGCTCTTGGGGAACTCCGGGGGGGGATCGTTATGTACACCGATAAACTCATCTTT. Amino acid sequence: CALGELRGGIVMYTDKLIF.

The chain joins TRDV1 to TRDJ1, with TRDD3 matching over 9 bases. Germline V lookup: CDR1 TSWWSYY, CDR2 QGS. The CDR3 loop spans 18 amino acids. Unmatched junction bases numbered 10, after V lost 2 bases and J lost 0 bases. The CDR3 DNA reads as TGTGCTCTTGGGGAAATCCCTACTGGGGGAAAATACACCGATAAACTCATCTTT. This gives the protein CALGEIPTGGKYTDKLIF.

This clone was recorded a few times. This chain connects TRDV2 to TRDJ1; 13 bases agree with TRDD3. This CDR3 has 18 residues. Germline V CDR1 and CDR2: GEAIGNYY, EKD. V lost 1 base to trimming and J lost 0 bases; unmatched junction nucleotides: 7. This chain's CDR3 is CACDTYWGIRGYTDKLIF. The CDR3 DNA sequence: TGTGCCTGTGACACTTACTGGGGGATACGGGGCTACACCGATAAACTCATCTTT.

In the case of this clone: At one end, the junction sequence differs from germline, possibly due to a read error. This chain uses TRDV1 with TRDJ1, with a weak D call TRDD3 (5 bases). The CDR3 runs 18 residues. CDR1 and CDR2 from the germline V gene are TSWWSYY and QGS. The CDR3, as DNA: TGTGCTCTTGGGGGACGAGCCCCGGATATAGGGTACACCGATAAACCCATCTTT. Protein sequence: CALGGRAPDIGYTDKPIF.

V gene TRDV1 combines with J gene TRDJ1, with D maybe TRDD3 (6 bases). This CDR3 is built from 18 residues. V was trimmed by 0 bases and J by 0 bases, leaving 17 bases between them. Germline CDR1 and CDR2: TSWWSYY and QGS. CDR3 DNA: TGTGCTCTTGGGGAACTAAGAGGGACGTGGGGGGACACCGATAAACTCATCTTT. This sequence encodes CALGELRGTWGDTDKLIF.

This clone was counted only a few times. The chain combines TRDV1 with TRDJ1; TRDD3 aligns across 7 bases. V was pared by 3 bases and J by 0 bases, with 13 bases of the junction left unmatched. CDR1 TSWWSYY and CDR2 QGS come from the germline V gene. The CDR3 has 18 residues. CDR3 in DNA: TGTGCTCTTGGGGATCTATCGATGGGGGACGATTACACCGATAAACTCATCTTT. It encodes CALGDLSMGDDYTDKLIF.

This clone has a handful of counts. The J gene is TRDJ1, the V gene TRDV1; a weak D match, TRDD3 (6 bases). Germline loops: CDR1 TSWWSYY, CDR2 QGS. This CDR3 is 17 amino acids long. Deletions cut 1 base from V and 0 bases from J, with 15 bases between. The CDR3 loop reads CALGEHRYWAYTDKLIF. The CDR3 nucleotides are TGTGCTCTTGGGGAACACCGATACTGGGCGTACACCGATAAACTCATCTTT.

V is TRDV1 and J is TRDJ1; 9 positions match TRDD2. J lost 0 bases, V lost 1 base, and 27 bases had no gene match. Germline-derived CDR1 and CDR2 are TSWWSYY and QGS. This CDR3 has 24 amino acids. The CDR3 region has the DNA TGTGCTCTTGGGGAACGATCCTCCTTCCTACCGGCTGGGGGTCGAGCCCCCTACACCGATAAACTCATCTTT. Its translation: CALGERSSFLPAGGRAPYTDKLIF.

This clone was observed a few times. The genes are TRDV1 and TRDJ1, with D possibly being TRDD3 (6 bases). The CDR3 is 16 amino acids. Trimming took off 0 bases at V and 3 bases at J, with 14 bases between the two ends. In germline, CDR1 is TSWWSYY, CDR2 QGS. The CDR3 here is CALGELYPVGADKLIF. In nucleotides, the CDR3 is TGTGCTCTTGGGGAACTTTACCCGGTGGGGGCCGATAAACTCATCTTT.

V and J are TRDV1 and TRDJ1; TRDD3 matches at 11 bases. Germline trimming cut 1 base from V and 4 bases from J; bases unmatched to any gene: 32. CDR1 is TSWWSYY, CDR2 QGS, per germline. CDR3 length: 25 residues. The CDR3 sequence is CALGERSFLIRLGDTSLALGDKLIF. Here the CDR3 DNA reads TGTGCTCTTGGGGAACGCTCCTTCCTTATACGATTGGGGGATACGTCCCTCGCCCTCGGCGATAAACTCATCTTT.

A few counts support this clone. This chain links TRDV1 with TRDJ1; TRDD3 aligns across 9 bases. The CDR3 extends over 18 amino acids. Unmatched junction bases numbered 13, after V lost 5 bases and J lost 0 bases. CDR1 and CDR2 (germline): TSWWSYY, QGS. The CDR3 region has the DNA TGTGCTCTTGGGACTTCCTGGGGGATCCTTCCTGACACCGATAAACTCATCTTT. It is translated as CALGTSWGILPDTDKLIF.

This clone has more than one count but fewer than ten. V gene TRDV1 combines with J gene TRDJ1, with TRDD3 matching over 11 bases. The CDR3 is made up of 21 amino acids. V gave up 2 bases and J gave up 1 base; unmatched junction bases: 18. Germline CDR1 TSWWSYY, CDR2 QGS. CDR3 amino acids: CALGEKPLRWGIQGGTDKLIF. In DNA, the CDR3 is TGTGCTCTTGGGGAAAAACCTCTACGCTGGGGGATACAAGGGGGCACCGATAAACTCATCTTT.

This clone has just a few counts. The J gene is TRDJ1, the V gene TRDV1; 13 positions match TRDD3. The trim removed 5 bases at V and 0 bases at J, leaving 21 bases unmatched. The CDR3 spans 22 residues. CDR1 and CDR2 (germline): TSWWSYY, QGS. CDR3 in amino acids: CALGPSYTYWGIRGVDTDKLIF. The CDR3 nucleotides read TGTGCTCTTGGGCCCTCTTACACGTACTGGGGGATACGGGGAGTCGACACCGATAAACTCATCTTT.

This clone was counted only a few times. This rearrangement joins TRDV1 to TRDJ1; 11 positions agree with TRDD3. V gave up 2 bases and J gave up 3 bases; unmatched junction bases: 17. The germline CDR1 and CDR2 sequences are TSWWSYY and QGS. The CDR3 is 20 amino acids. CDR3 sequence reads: CALGELPLNSWGIPADKLIF. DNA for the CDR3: TGTGCTCTTGGGGAATTACCCCTCAATAGCTGGGGGATACCAGCCGATAAACTCATCTTT.

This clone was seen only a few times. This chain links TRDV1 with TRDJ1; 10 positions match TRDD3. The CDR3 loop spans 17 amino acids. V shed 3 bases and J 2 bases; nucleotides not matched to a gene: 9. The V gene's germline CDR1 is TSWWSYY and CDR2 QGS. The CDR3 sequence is CALGEPYWGISTDKLIF. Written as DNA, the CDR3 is TGTGCTCTTGGGGAGCCCTACTGGGGGATTTCTACCGATAAACTCATCTTT.

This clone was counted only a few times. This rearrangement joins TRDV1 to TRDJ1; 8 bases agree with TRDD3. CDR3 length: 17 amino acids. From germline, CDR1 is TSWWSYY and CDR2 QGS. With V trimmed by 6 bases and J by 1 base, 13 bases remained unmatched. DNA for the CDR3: TGTGCTCTTGGACCCCTACGGAGGGGGATAACCACCGATAAACTCATCTTT. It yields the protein CALGPLRRGITTDKLIF.

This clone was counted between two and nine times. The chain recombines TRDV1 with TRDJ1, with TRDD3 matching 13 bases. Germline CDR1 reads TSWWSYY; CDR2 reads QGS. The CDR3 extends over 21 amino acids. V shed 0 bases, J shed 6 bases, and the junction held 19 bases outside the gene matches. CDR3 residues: CALGELHPTLLILGDTHKLIF. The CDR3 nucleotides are TGTGCTCTTGGGGAACTCCATCCTACCCTCTTGATACTGGGGGATACGCATAAACTCATCTTT.

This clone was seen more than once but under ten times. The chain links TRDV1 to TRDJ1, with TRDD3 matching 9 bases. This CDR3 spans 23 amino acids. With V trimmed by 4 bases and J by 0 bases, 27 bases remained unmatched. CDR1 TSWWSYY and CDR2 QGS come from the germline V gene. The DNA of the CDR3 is TGTGCTCTTGGGGTCCCTTTACCATACCTGACTGGGGATACGGAGAAGTACACCGATAAACTCATCTTT. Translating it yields CALGVPLPYLTGDTEKYTDKLIF.